A single sample gave rise to the 23 T cell receptor beta chains below, sequenced in a study of shared clonotypes between healthy human individuals. CD8 cells classed as naive were CD45RO-negative and positively selected for CCR7, excluding terminally differentiated effector memory CD45RA+ cells. Libraries were prepared by immunoSEQ multiplex PCR; TCRdb keeps only in-frame clonotypes and omits some of them. The sample shows about 2 million clones, less than 95% of them seen only once. Sequenced sample: naive CD8+ T cells sorted from blood. The receptors derive from a man aged 18 to 29 in good health.

The chain couples TRBV9 to TRBJ2-7, with 7 bases aligning to TRBD1. This CDR3 region has 15 residues. The germline V gene encodes CDR1 SGDLS and CDR2 YYNGEE. V was pared by 3 bases and J by 0 bases, with 6 bases of the junction left unmatched. CDR3 nucleotides: TGTGCCAGCAGCGCCTCGGGACAGACCTCCTACGAGCAGTACTTC. This gives the protein CASSASGQTSYEQYF.

Worth noting for this clone: Within the sample, other DNA sequences also encode this same CDR3. V and J are TRBV5-5 and TRBJ2-7; unclear D gene. Trimming shortened V by 4 bases and J by 3 bases, and 8 bases separated the two germline ends. The germline V gene encodes CDR1 SGHKS and CDR2 YYEKEE (reference sequence). The CDR3 has 12 amino acids. In nucleotides, the CDR3 is TGTGCCAGCAGCGGCTTGAGCTACGAGCAGTACTTC. This gives the protein CASSGLSYEQYF. Full variable domain (missing parts from reference TRBV5-5 and TRBJ2-7): DAGVTQSPTHLIKTRGQQVTLRCSPISGHKSVSWYQQVLGQGPQFIFQYYEKEERGRGNFPDRFSARQFPNYSSELNVNALLLGDSALYLCASSGLSYEQYFGPGTRLTVT.

The chain is built from TRBV7-9 and TRBJ2-1; D is uncertain. With 0 bases removed from V and 9 bases from J, the gap between germline ends came to 15 bases. The CDR3 runs 15 residues. Germline loops: CDR1 SEHNR, CDR2 FQNEAQ (reference sequence). The CDR3 sequence: CASSLASGVYGEQFF. The DNA for the CDR3 is TGTGCCAGCAGCTTAGCGTCAGGAGTCTACGGTGAGCAGTTCTTC.

J is TRBJ1-6 and V is TRBV28; D is undetermined. Per the germline V gene, CDR1 is MDHEN and CDR2 is SYDVKM. V shed 1 base and J shed 4 bases, with 8 bases lying between them. This CDR3 is 15 amino acids long. CDR3 protein: CASSLSGLYNSPLHF. In DNA, the CDR3 is TGTGCCAGCAGTTTATCCGGCTTATATAATTCACCCCTCCACTTT.

The J gene is TRBJ2-7, the V gene TRBV6-1; weak D call: TRBD2 (6 bases). V lost 1 base, J lost 3 bases, and 10 bases lay in between. CDR1 is MNHNS and CDR2 is SASEGT in the germline V gene. The CDR3 is 14 amino acids. The CDR3 reads CASSEVASDYEQYF. Here the CDR3 DNA reads TGTGCCAGCAGTGAAGTGGCTAGCGACTACGAGCAGTACTTC.

The chain joins TRBV2 to TRBJ2-1, with D maybe TRBD1 (6 bases). V lost 6 bases and J 0 bases, leaving 12 bases between the germline ends. The CDR3 length is 15 residues. Germline V gives CDR1 SNHLY, CDR2 FYNNEI. CDR3 loop: CASSNRENSYNEQFF. The CDR3 DNA reads TGTGCCAGCAGCAACAGGGAAAACTCCTACAATGAGCAGTTCTTC.

The rearrangement uses TRBV4-1 and TRBJ1-4; 10 bases are a match to TRBD1. CDR1 is MGHRA, CDR2 YSYEKL, per germline. The CDR3 runs 18 residues. V was pared by 3 bases and J by 8 bases, with 15 bases of the junction left unmatched. This CDR3 reads CASSHDDRGLPQREKLFF. CDR3 nucleotides: TGCGCCAGCAGCCATGACGACAGGGGGCTCCCCCAGCGAGAAAAACTGTTTTTT.

This chain links TRBV23-1 with TRBJ1-1; TRBD1 aligns across 7 bases. TRBV23-1 is known as an ORF, though its function is uncertain. With 6 bases clipped from V and 1 base from J, the junction kept 14 bases outside the gene matches. The CDR3 runs 17 residues. CDR3: CASRTGRGQNRNTEAFF. Here the CDR3 DNA reads TGCGCCAGCAGGACAGGGAGGGGGCAAAATAGGAACACTGAAGCTTTCTTT.

The rearrangement links TRBV29-1 to TRBJ1-2; 7 bases map to TRBD1. There are 11 residues in the CDR3. The germline V gene has CDR1 SQVTM and CDR2 ANQGSEA. The junction had 4 bases not matched to a gene; V was cut back by 5 bases and J by 7 bases. The DNA for the CDR3 is TGCAGCGTTCACCCAGGGGGTGGCTACACCTTC. This translates into CSVHPGGGYTF. The whole variable domain, remainder taken from reference TRBV29-1 and TRBJ1-2, is SAVISQKPSRDICQRGTSLTIQCQVDSQVTMMFWYRQQPGQSLTLIATANQGSEATYESGFVIDKFPISRPNLTFSTLTVSNMSPEDSSIYLCSVHPGGGYTFGSGTRLTVV.

The chain joins TRBV4-1 to TRBJ2-2; TRBD2 matches at 8 bases. J was trimmed by 7 bases and V by 4 bases; bases with no gene match: 8. CDR3 size: 15 residues. CDR1 and CDR2 (germline): MGHRA, YSYEKL. The DNA of the CDR3 is TGCGCCAGCAGCCCCCCCGGGGGGGGCGGCGGGGAGCTGTTTTTT. It yields the protein CASSPPGGGGGELFF.

The V call is TRBV4-1, the J call TRBJ2-7, with 8 positions matching TRBD1. This CDR3 contains 15 residues. Germline V gene lookup returns CDR1 MGHRA and CDR2 YSYEKL. Trimming removed 3 bases from V and 3 bases from J; junction bases left unmatched: 7. CDR3 residues: CASSQGTGLIYEQYF. In nucleotides, the CDR3 is TGCGCCAGCAGCCAGGGGACAGGCCTGATCTACGAGCAGTACTTC.

The chain combines TRBV10-3 with TRBJ2-2; 9 bases are a match to TRBD2. After removal of 10 bases from V and 3 bases from J, the junction contained 12 bases not matched to a gene. The CDR3 extends over 16 amino acids. Germline loops: CDR1 ENHRY, CDR2 SYGVKD. This CDR3 is CASSTSGGSDTGELFF. The CDR3 region has the DNA TGTGCCAGCTCGACTAGCGGTGGGTCTGACACCGGGGAGCTGTTTTTT.

The chain links TRBV4-1 to TRBJ2-1; 7 nucleotides align to TRBD2. The CDR3 covers 13 residues. Looked up from germline, CDR1 is MGHRA and CDR2 is YSYEKL. Trimming at V came to 1 base and at J to 8 bases, leaving 2 bases not matched to a gene. In nucleotides, the CDR3 is TGCGCCAGCAGCCAAGGGGAGGGGTATGAGCAGTTCTTC. Translated: CASSQGEGYEQFF.

The chain uses TRBV9 and TRBJ2-7; D is possibly TRBD1 (5 bases). Trimming left V 3 bases short and J 7 bases short, with 11 bases between. Germline V gives CDR1 SGDLS, CDR2 YYNGEE. CDR3 length: 12 amino acids. The CDR3 nucleotides are TGTGCCAGCAGCGGTTCCCCAGGGGAGCAGTACTTC. It specifies CASSGSPGEQYF.

The chain recombines TRBV2 with TRBJ2-3; tentatively, D is TRBD2 (6 bases). In germline, CDR1 is SNHLY, CDR2 FYNNEI. The CDR3 has 17 amino acids. Trimming stripped 2 bases from V and 4 bases from J, with 19 bases between. The CDR3 coding sequence is TGTGCCAGCAGTGAAACCTCTGTCGGGGGTTGGTCAGATACGCAGTATTTT. Its translation is CASSETSVGGWSDTQYF.

The genes are TRBV5-1 and TRBJ1-1, with TRBD1 identical over 7 bases. Germline V gives CDR1 SGHRS, CDR2 YFSETQ. The CDR3 runs 13 residues. V gave up 2 bases and J gave up 7 bases; unmatched junction bases: 5. For the CDR3, the DNA is TGCGCCAGCAGCTTACAGGGGTCGGATGAAGCTTTCTTT. This translates into CASSLQGSDEAFF. The full variable domain, its missing parts supplied by reference TRBV5-1 and TRBJ1-1, is KAGVTQTPRYLIKTRGQQVTLSCSPISGHRSVSWYQQTPGQGLQFLFEYFSETQRNKGNFPGRFSGRQFSNSRSEMNVSTLELGDSALYLCASSLQGSDEAFFGQGTRLTVV.

V and J are TRBV7-9 and TRBJ1-6; D is ambiguous. The CDR3 has 14 residues. Trimming pared 3 bases from V and 4 bases from J, leaving 7 bases between. CDR1 is SEHNR and CDR2 is FQNEAQ in the germline V gene (reference sequence). CDR3 bases: TGTGCCAGCAGCTTTACAGAGTATAATTCACCCCTCCACTTT. Protein: CASSFTEYNSPLHF.

The rearrangement links TRBV12-5 to TRBJ2-1; D is uncertain. Germline CDR1 is LGHNT and CDR2 is FRNRAP. The CDR3 spans 11 residues. Trimming took off 3 bases at V and 15 bases at J, with 12 bases between the two ends. The CDR3 DNA reads TGTGCTAGTGGTTTACCGCTTTCCCCGTTCTTC. Translating it yields CASGLPLSPFF.

The chain's CDR3 is CASSVVIGDTQYF. The CDR3 DNA reads as TGTGCCAGCAGCGTAGTTATAGGGGATACGCAGTATTTT. V usage is TRBV9 and J usage is TRBJ2-3; the D is unclear. V lost 0 bases and J 6 bases, leaving 8 bases between the germline ends. This CDR3 is built from 13 residues. The germline V gene encodes CDR1 SGDLS and CDR2 YYNGEE.

V gene TRBV7-9 combines with J gene TRBJ2-3; D possibly matches TRBD1 or TRBD2 (6 bases each). Germline loops: CDR1 SEHNR, CDR2 FQNEAQ (reference sequence). Trimming stripped 4 bases from V and 4 bases from J, with 15 bases between. The CDR3 totals 15 residues. The chain's CDR3 is CASSSDVGGADTQYF. CDR3 sequence (DNA): TGTGCCAGCAGCTCCGACGTGGGGGGCGCAGATACGCAGTATTTT.

The chain links TRBV4-3 to TRBJ2-7; D possibly corresponds to TRBD2 (6 bases). The CDR3 has 15 residues. V lost 1 base to trimming and J lost 2 bases, with 12 bases between them. Per the germline V gene, CDR1 is LGHNA and CDR2 is YSLEER. In DNA, the CDR3 is TGCGCCAGCAGCCAAGGTATAGCGGACACCTACGAGCAGTACTTC. Amino acid sequence: CASSQGIADTYEQYF.

This chain joins TRBV13 and TRBJ1-4; D is undetermined. The CDR3 contains 14 residues. Per germline, CDR1 PRHDT and CDR2 FYEKMQ (reference sequence). Trimming left V 2 bases short and J 6 bases short, with 10 bases between. CDR3 sequence reads: CASSLSVGDEKLFF. The DNA of the CDR3 is TGTGCCAGCAGCTTAAGTGTCGGGGATGAAAAACTGTTTTTT. Complete variable domain (other parts from reference TRBV13 and TRBJ1-4): AAGVIQSPRHLIKEKRETATLKCYPIPRHDTVYWYQQGPGQDPQFLISFYEKMQSDKGSIPDRFSAQQFSDYHSELNMSSLELGDSALYFCASSLSVGDEKLFFGSGTQLSVL.

The chain uses TRBV18 and TRBJ2-1, with a weak D call TRBD2 (7 bases). The CDR3 is made up of 14 amino acids. The V end was cut by 2 bases, the J end by 7 bases, with 12 bases between. Germline V CDR1 and CDR2: KGHSH, LQKENI. CDR3 nucleotides: TGTGCCAGCTCACCAGCGGGGGCGGGAAATGAGCAGTTCTTC. As protein: CASSPAGAGNEQFF.